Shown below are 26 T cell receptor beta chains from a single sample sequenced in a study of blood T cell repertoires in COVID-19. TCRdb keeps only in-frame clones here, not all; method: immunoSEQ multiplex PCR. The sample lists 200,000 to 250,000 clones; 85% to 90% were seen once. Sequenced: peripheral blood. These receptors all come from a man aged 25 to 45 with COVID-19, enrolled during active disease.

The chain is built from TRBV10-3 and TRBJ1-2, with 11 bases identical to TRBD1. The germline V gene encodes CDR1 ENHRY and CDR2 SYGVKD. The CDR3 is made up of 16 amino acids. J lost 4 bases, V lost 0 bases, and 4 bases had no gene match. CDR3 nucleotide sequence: TGTGCCATCAGTGAGTCGTCCGGGACAGGGGGCTATGGCTACACCTTC. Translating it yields CAISESSGTGGYGYTF.

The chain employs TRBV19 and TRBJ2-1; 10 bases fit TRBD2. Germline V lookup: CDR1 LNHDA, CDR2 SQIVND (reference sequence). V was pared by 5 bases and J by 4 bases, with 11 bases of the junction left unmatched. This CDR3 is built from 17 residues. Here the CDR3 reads CASSPLLRAGGYNEQFF. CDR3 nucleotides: TGTGCCAGTAGTCCACTTTTACGAGCGGGAGGGTACAATGAGCAGTTCTTC. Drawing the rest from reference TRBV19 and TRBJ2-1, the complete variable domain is DGGITQSPKYLFRKEGQNVTLSCEQNLNHDAMYWYRQDPGQGLRLIYYSQIVNDFQKGDIAEGYSVSREKKESFPLTVTSAQKNPTAFYLCASSPLLRAGGYNEQFFGPGTRLTVL.

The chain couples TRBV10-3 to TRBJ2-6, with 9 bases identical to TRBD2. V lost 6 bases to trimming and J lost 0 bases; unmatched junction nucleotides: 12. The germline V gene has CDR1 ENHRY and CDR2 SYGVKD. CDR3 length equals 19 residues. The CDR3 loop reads CAIRRLADSFSSGANVLTF. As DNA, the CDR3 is TGTGCCATCAGGCGACTAGCGGACTCCTTTAGCTCTGGGGCCAACGTCCTGACTTTC.

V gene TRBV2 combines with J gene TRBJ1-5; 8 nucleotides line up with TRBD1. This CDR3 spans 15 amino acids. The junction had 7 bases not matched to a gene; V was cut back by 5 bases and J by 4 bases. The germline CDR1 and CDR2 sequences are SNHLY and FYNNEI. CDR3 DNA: TGTGCCAGCAGTTCTGCATGGACAGGGAATCAGCCCCAGCATTTT. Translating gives CASSSAWTGNQPQHF.

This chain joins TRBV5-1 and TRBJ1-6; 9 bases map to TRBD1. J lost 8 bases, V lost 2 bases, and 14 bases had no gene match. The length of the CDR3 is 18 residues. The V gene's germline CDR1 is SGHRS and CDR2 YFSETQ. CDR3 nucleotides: TGCGCCAGCAGCTTAAGACTGATCCCGGGACAGGGCCATTCACCCCTCCACTTT. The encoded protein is CASSLRLIPGQGHSPLHF.

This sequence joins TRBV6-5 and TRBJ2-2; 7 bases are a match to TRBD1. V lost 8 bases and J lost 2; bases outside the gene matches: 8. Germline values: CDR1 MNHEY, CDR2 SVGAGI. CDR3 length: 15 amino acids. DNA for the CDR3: TGTGCCAGCGATTTACAGGGGACAAACACCGGGGAGCTGTTTTTT. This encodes CASDLQGTNTGELFF.

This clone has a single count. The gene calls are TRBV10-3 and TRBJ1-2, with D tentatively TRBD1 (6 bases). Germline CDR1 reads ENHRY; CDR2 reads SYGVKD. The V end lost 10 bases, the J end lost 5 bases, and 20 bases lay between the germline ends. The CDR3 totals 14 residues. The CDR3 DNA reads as TGTGCCACTTCATCACTAACAGGGATATATGGCTACACCTTC. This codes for CATSSLTGIYGYTF.

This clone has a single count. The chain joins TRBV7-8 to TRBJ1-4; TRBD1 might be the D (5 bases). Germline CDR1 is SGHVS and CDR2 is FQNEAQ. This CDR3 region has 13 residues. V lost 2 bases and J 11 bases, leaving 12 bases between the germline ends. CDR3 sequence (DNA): TGTGCCAGCAGCTTAATCAGGGTTGAGAAACTGTTTTTT. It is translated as CASSLIRVEKLFF.

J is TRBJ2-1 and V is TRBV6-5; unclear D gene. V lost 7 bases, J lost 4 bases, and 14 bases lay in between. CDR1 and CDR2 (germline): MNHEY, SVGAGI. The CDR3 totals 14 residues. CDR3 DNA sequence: TGTGCCAGCACCGAACGCTATCCTTACAATGAGCAGTTCTTC. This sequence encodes CASTERYPYNEQFF.

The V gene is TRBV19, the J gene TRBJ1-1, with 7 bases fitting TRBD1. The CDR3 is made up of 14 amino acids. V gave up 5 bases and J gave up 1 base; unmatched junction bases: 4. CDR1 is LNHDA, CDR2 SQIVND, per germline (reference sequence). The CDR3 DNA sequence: TGTGCCAGTAGTCCAACAGGGGCGAACACTGAAGCTTTCTTT. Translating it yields CASSPTGANTEAFF.

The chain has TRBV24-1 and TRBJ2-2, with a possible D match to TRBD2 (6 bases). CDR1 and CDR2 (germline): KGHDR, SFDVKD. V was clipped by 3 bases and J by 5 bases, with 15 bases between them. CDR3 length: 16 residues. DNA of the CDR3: TGTGCCACCAGTGATGCTGGCGCGGGAAGTACCGGGGAGCTGTTTTTT. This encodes CATSDAGAGSTGELFF.

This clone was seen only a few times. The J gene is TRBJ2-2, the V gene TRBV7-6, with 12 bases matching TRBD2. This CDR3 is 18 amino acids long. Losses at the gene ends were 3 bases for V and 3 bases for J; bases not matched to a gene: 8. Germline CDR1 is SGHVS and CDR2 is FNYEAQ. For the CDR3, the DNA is TGTGCCAGCAGCTTGCCCGGGACTAGCGGGCTTGACACCGGGGAGCTGTTTTTT. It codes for CASSLPGTSGLDTGELFF.

The CDR3 bases are TGTGCCAGCAGCTTAGGGGGCAGAGAGACCCAGTACTTC. Translated: CASSLGGRETQYF. J is TRBJ2-5 and V is TRBV11-2; a possible D gene is TRBD1 (5 bases). CDR3 length: 13 amino acids. Between the trimmed V and J ends, which lost 1 base and 4 bases, there was a span of 7 bases. Germline CDR1 SGHAT, CDR2 FQNNGV.

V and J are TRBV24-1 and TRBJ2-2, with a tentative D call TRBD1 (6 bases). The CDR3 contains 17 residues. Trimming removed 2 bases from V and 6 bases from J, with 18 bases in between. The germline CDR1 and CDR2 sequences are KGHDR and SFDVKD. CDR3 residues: CATSDWRGGRDAGELFF. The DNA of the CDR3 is TGTGCCACCAGTGATTGGAGAGGGGGAAGAGACGCCGGGGAGCTGTTTTTT.

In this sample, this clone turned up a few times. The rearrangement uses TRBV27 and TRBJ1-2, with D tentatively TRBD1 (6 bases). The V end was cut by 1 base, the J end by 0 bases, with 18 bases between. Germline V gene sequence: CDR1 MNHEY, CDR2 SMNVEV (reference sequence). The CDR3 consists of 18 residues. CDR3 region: CASSLLGVGGLSNYGYTF. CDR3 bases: TGTGCCAGCAGTTTATTGGGGGTAGGGGGATTATCTAACTATGGCTACACCTTC.

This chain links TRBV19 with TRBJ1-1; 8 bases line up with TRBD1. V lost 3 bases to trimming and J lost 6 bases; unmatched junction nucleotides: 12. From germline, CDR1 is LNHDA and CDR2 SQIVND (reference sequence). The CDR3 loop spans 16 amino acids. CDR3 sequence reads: CASSMSSGGLLAEAFF. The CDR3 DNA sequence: TGTGCCAGTAGTATGTCGTCAGGGGGCTTGTTGGCTGAAGCTTTCTTT. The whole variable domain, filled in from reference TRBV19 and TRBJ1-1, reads DGGITQSPKYLFRKEGQNVTLSCEQNLNHDAMYWYRQDPGQGLRLIYYSQIVNDFQKGDIAEGYSVSREKKESFPLTVTSAQKNPTAFYLCASSMSSGGLLAEAFFGQGTRLTVV.

The CDR3 reads CASSLALNTGELFF. In nucleotides, the CDR3 is TGTGCCAGCAGCTTGGCCCTGAACACCGGGGAGCTGTTTTTT. The chain recombines TRBV5-5 with TRBJ2-2; D not certain. Trimming left V 0 bases short and J 1 base short, with 4 bases between. Germline V gene sequence: CDR1 SGHKS, CDR2 YYEKEE (reference sequence). The CDR3 loop spans 14 amino acids.

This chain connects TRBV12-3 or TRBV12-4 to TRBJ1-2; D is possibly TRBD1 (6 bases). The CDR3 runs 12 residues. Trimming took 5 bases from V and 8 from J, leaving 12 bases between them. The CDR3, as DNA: TGTGCCAGCAGTCCGGACAGTAGGGGCTACACCTTC. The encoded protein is CASSPDSRGYTF.

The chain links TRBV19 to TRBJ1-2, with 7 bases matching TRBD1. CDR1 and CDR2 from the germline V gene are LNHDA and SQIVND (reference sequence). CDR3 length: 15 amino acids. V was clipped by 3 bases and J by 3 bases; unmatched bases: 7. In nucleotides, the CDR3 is TGTGCCAGTAGTATCGGGGCAGGGGGACACTATGGCTACACCTTC. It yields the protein CASSIGAGGHYGYTF. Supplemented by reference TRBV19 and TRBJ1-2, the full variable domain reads DGGITQSPKYLFRKEGQNVTLSCEQNLNHDAMYWYRQDPGQGLRLIYYSQIVNDFQKGDIAEGYSVSREKKESFPLTVTSAQKNPTAFYLCASSIGAGGHYGYTFGSGTRLTVV.

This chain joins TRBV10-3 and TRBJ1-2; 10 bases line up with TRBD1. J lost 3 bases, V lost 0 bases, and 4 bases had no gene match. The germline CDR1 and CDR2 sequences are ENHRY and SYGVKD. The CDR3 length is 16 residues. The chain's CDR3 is CAISESGTGDYYGYTF. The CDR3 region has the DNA TGTGCCATCAGTGAGTCCGGGACAGGGGATTACTATGGCTACACCTTC.

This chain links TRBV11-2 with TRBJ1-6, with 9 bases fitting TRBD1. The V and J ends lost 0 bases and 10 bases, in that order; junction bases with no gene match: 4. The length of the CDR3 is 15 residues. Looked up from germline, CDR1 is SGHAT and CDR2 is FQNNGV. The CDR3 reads CASSLEGQGRSPLHF. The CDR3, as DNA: TGTGCCAGCAGCTTAGAGGGACAGGGTCGCTCACCCCTCCACTTT.

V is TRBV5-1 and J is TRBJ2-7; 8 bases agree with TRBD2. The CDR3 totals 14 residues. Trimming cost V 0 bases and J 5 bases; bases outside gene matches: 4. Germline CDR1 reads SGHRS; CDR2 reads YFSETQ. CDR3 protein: CASSLAGGPDEQYF. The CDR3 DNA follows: TGCGCCAGCAGCTTGGCGGGAGGGCCTGACGAGCAGTACTTC.

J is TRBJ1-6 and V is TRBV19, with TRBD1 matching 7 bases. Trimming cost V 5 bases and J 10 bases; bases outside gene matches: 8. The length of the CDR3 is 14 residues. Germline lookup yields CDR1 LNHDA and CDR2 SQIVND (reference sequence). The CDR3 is CASSPRQGYSPLHF. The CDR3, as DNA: TGTGCCAGTAGTCCACGACAGGGCTACTCACCCCTCCACTTT.

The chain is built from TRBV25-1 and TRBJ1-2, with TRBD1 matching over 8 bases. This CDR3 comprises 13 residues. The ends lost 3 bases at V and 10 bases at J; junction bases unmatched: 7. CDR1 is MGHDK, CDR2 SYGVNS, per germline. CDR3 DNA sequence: TGTGCCAGCAGTGAGGCAGGGGGCCGGGTCTACACCTTC. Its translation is CASSEAGGRVYTF.

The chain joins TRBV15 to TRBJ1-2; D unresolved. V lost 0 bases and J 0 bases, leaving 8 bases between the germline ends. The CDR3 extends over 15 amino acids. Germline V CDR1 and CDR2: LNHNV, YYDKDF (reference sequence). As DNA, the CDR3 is TGTGCCACCAGCAGAGATCTAGGAGCTAACTATGGCTACACCTTC. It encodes CATSRDLGANYGYTF.

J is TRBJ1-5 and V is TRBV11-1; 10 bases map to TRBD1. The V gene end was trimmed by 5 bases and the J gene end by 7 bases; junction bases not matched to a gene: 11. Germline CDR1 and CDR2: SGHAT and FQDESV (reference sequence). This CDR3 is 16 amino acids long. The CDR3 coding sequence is TGTGCCAGCAGCACCGGACCGGGACAGGGGATCCAGCCCCAGCATTTT. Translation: CASSTGPGQGIQPQHF.